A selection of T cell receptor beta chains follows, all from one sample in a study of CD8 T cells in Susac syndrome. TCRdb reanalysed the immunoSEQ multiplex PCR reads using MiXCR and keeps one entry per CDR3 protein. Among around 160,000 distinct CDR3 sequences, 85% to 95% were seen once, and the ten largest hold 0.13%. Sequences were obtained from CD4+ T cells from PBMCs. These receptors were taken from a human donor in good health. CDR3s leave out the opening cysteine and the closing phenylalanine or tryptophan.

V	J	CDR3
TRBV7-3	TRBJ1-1	ASSARWNTEAF
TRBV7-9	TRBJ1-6	ASSLGGMRNSPLH
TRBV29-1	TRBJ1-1	SGTRVLSTEAF
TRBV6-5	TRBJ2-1	ASSYSPRTGGNEQF
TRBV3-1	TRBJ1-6	ASSQLDKNSPLH
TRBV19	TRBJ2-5	ASSRGYQETQY
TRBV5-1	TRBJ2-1	ASALAGGSYNEQF
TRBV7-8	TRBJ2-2	ASSHPAGVATGELF
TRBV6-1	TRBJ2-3	ASSLRDFYTDTQY
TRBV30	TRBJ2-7	AWRGQVSYEQY
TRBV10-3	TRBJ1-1	AISENLGYTEAF
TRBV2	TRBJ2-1	ASSEYGDAYNEQF
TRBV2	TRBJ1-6	ASSALVGGNSPLH
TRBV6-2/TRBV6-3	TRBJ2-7	ASSFPLGGQQY
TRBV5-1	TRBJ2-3	ASSPEGGGIYTQY
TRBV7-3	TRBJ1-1	ASSSTPGLEAF
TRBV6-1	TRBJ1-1	AIRQHMNTEAF
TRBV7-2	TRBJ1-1	ASSYRAVNTEVF
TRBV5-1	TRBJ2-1	ASSTGLALFDEQF
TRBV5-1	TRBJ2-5	ASSQDSEETQY
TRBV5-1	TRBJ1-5	ASRIDRDQPQH
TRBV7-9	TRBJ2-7	ASSSTDYEQY
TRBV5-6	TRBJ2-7	ASSLFSEQY
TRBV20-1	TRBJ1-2	SATTIGGYGYT
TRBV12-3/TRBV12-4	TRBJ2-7	ASSQGQKQY
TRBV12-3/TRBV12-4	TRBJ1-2	ASSLGQHYGYT
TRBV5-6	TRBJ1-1	ASSVMRGETEAF
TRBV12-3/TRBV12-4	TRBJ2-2	ASTPGGNTGELF
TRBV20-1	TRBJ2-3	SARGGSDTQY
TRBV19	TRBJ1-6	ASSIRPGDSPLH
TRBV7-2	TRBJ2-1	ASSLVGPSLTPEQF
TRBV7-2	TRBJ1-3	ASSLVSGTGNTIY
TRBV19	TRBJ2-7	ASSEDTVFYEQY
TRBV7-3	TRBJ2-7	ASSLAPGAYEQY
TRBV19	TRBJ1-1	ASSAQQGSEAF
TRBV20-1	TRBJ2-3	SARPGGGSNTQY
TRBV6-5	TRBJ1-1	ASSLGQDTEAF
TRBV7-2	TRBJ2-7	ASSLNPLATYEQY
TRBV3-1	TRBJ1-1	ASSQVQLNTEAF
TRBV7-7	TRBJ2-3	ASSPGVSPADTQY
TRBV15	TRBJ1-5	ATSYSRRGGNQPQH
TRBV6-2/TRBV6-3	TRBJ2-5	ASSYSRTGSETQY
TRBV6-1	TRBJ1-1	ASSESLQGNKAF
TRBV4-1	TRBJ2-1	ASSQLDRADEQF
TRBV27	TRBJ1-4	ASSLWTGEDEKLF
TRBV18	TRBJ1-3	ASSPAGNTIY
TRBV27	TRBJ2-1	ASSPGGGRGHNEQF
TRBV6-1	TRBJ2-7	ASSESGPGEQY
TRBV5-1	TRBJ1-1	ASSWGPPLGEAF
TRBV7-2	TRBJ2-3	ASSLGVAGLTDTQY
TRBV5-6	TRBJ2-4	ASSPRETKNIQY
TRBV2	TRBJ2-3	ASGAGGTDTQY